The next 24 T cell receptor beta chains were all read from a single sample in a study of spatial heterogeneity in lung cancer. MiXCR, applied by TCRdb to the 5' RACE reads, yields one record per CDR3 protein. Here the sample spans 45,000 or so distinct CDR3 sequences, about 10% being singletons. Stated time point: sample taken at primary tumor resection. Tumor, nontumor lung or frozen PBMC supplied whole RNA, sequenced without sorting. Source: PBMCs, taken at surgery. The receptor set was obtained from a female donor with early-stage non-small cell lung cancer.

This chain links TRBV5-1 with TRBJ2-2; D remains unclear. The V gene lost 4 bases and the J gene lost 2 bases, with 9 bases spanning the gap. Per the germline V gene, CDR1 is SGHRS and CDR2 is YFSETQ. This CDR3 region has 14 residues. The CDR3 sequence is CASSLQLNTGELFF. The CDR3 coding sequence is TGCGCCAGCAGCCTACAACTAAACACCGGGGAGCTGTTTTTT.

This clonotype was observed at least ten times. The V gene is TRBV7-2, the J gene TRBJ1-2; 7 bases match TRBD1. With V trimmed by 5 bases and J by 0 bases, 21 bases remained unmatched. The germline CDR1 and CDR2 sequences are SGHTA and FQGNSA. CDR3 size: 20 residues. CDR3 sequence: CASSNRGPDWGAIPNYGYTF. In DNA form, the CDR3 reads TGTGCCAGCAGCAATAGGGGGCCCGACTGGGGGGCGATCCCTAACTATGGCTACACCTTC.

This clonotype was seen a handful of times. CDR3 protein: CASSALSGNTIYF. CDR3 sequence (DNA): TGTGCCAGCAGCGCACTGTCTGGAAACACCATATATTTT. The chain has TRBV9 and TRBJ1-3; the D is unclear. CDR3 size: 13 residues. V gave up 3 bases and J gave up 1 base, with 5 bases separating them. CDR1 SGDLS and CDR2 YYNGEE come from the germline V gene.

Only a few counts were recorded for this clonotype. The V call is TRBV3-1, the J call TRBJ2-5; D uncertain. Per germline, CDR1 LGHDT and CDR2 YNNKEL (reference sequence). The CDR3 sequence is 15 residues long. V lost 0 bases, J lost 1 base, and 9 bases lay in between. CDR3 region: CASSQEVTVQETQYF. The CDR3 nucleotides are TGTGCCAGCAGCCAAGAAGTTACAGTCCAAGAGACCCAGTACTTC.

This clonotype was counted only a few times. The chain combines TRBV7-9 with TRBJ1-1, with unresolved D. The germline V gene encodes CDR1 SEHNR and CDR2 FQNEAQ (reference sequence). The ends were cut back, 5 bases at V and 2 bases at J, with 6 bases in the middle. This CDR3 region has 12 residues. DNA of the CDR3: TGTGCCAGCAGCGTGGCCAACACTGAAGCTTTCTTT. Its protein product is CASSVANTEAFF.

J is TRBJ2-3 and V is TRBV5-1; 9 nucleotides align to TRBD2. Germline CDR1 SGHRS, CDR2 YFSETQ. Germline trimming cut 3 bases from V and 2 bases from J; bases unmatched to any gene: 10. This CDR3 region has 17 residues. The CDR3 reads CASSYYSTSGPTDTQYF. CDR3 nucleotide sequence: TGCGCCAGCAGCTACTATTCGACTAGCGGACCCACAGATACGCAGTATTTT. The variable domain in full, with the rest retrieved from reference TRBV5-1 and TRBJ2-3, is KAGVTQTPRYLIKTRGQQVTLSCSPISGHRSVSWYQQTPGQGLQFLFEYFSETQRNKGNFPGRFSGRQFSNSRSEMNVSTLELGDSALYLCASSYYSTSGPTDTQYFGPGTRLTVL.

This clonotype was detected ten times or more. The chain uses TRBV21-1 and TRBJ1-4. TRBV21-1 is deemed a pseudogene. The CDR3 runs 18 residues. The CDR3 coding sequence is TGTGCCAGCAGCAAAGTTCATCGTAGCAGCGCAACTAATGAAAAACTGTTTTTT. As protein: CASSKVHRSSATNEKLFF.

This clonotype was seen a few times. V and J are TRBV29-1 and TRBJ2-7; D perhaps matches TRBD2 (7 bases). CDR1 and CDR2 from the germline V gene are SQVTM and ANQGSEA. CDR3 length: 13 residues. The V gene lost 7 bases and the J gene lost 2 bases, with 15 bases spanning the gap. CDR3 coding DNA: TGCAGCGCGGCGCGGGGGCGTCCCTACGAGCAGTACTTC. It yields the protein CSAARGRPYEQYF.

This clonotype was seen repeatedly, ten times or more. The CDR3 nucleotides are TGTGCCAGCAGCCAAGTTGCGGGGGCGGAAGCAGATACGCAGTATTTT. It is translated as CASSQVAGAEADTQYF. The chain employs TRBV4-2 and TRBJ2-3, with D maybe TRBD2 (7 bases). Germline assignment: CDR1 LGHNA and CDR2 YNFKEQ. The V end was cut by 1 base, the J end by 4 bases, with 15 bases between. CDR3 length: 16 amino acids.

This chain joins TRBV9 and TRBJ2-1; no clear D gene. CDR1 and CDR2 from the germline V gene are SGDLS and YYNGEE. This CDR3 contains 17 residues. Trimming took 4 bases from V and 0 from J, leaving 17 bases between them. CDR3 residues: CASSLRLQPSSYNEQFF. The CDR3 DNA reads TGTGCCAGCAGCCTCAGGCTACAACCGAGCTCCTACAATGAGCAGTTCTTC.

This clonotype was counted a few times. This chain links TRBV28 with TRBJ2-1, with D maybe TRBD2 (7 bases). Germline CDR1 and CDR2: MDHEN and SYDVKM. The CDR3 has 15 amino acids. The V and J ends lost 6 bases and 6 bases respectively, with 18 bases between them. CDR3 sequence (DNA): TGTGCCAGCAGGGCGGGCGGGGGCCCTTTCAATGAGCAGTTCTTC. Its translation is CASRAGGGPFNEQFF.

This rearrangement joins TRBV28 to TRBJ1-1; 7 bases are a match to TRBD1. Germline loops: CDR1 MDHEN, CDR2 SYDVKM. V gave up 2 bases and J gave up 0 bases; unmatched junction bases: 6. This CDR3 is 16 amino acids long. For the CDR3, the DNA is TGTGCCAGCAGTTTAAGGACAGGATACTTGAACACTGAAGCTTTCTTT. It codes for CASSLRTGYLNTEAFF.

This clonotype appeared a few times. The J gene is TRBJ2-5, the V gene TRBV1; TRBD2, the table's D call, was not compared with the DNA. TRBV1 is described as a pseudogene. The CDR3 consists of 17 residues. CDR3 sequence: CTSSQEGPRPFQETQYF. The CDR3, as DNA: TGCACCAGCAGCCAAGAAGGGCCCCGACCCTTCCAAGAGACCCAGTACTTC.

This clonotype showed up just a few times. CDR3: CASRPPRTSGGPGETQYF. The CDR3 region has the DNA TGTGCCAGCAGACCCCCGAGGACTAGCGGGGGCCCAGGAGAGACCCAGTACTTC. The V gene is TRBV6-5, the J gene TRBJ2-5, with 13 bases identical to TRBD2. CDR3 size: 18 residues. The germline V gene has CDR1 MNHEY and CDR2 SVGAGI. The trim removed 6 bases at V and 4 bases at J, leaving 14 bases unmatched.

This clonotype showed up just a few times. This chain joins TRBV7-3 and TRBJ2-2, with unresolved D. The CDR3 totals 13 residues. Trimming left V 2 bases short and J 6 bases short, with 7 bases between. In germline, CDR1 is SGHTA, CDR2 FQGTGA. In DNA, the CDR3 is TGTGCCAGCAGCTTAGACCCCGCCGGGGAGCTGTTTTTT. It encodes CASSLDPAGELFF.

This clonotype was seen many times. The V call is TRBV20-1, the J call TRBJ2-3, with D hard to call. The V gene's germline CDR1 is DFQATT and CDR2 SNEGSKA (reference sequence). This CDR3 is built from 14 residues. Trimming left V 3 bases short and J 0 bases short, with 10 bases between. The CDR3 DNA sequence: TGCAGTGCTAGGCCCCCGTTAAGCACAGATACGCAGTATTTT. Encoded protein: CSARPPLSTDTQYF.

This clonotype was seen many times. The chain recombines TRBV7-2 with TRBJ2-5; 7 bases line up with TRBD2. CDR1 is SGHTA and CDR2 is FQGNSA in the germline V gene. This CDR3 is built from 14 residues. The trim removed 4 bases at V and 4 bases at J, leaving 6 bases unmatched. In nucleotides, the CDR3 is TGTGCCAGCAGCTCCCCGACTAGCCCAGAGACCCAGTACTTC. Encoded protein: CASSSPTSPETQYF.

This clonotype was picked up a small number of times. The rearrangement uses TRBV19 and TRBJ2-6; D gene uncertain. Germline V gene data show CDR1 as LNHDA and CDR2 as SQIVND (reference sequence). V lost 6 bases, J lost 1 base, and 4 bases lay in between. This CDR3 has 13 amino acids. The CDR3 loop is CASRMSGANVLTF. The DNA of the CDR3 is TGTGCCAGTAGGATGTCTGGGGCCAACGTCCTGACTTTC.

This clonotype came up a few times. The chain uses TRBV29-1 and TRBJ1-2; weak D call: TRBD1 (5 bases). The CDR3 consists of 15 residues. V was shortened by 0 bases and J by 2 bases, with 13 bases between the two germline ends. Germline assignment: CDR1 SQVTM and CDR2 ANQGSEA. This chain's CDR3 is CSVEDLNEGNYGYTF. The CDR3 bases are TGCAGCGTTGAAGATCTTAACGAGGGGAACTATGGCTACACCTTC.

This clonotype has ten or more counts. CDR3 nucleotides: TGCAGCGTTGCGCGGGGGGGCCCCTACAATGAGCAGTTCTTC. This sequence encodes CSVARGGPYNEQFF. The rearrangement joins TRBV29-1 to TRBJ2-1, with 9 nucleotides matching TRBD2. After removal of 4 bases from V and 2 bases from J, the junction contained 3 bases not matched to a gene. The CDR3 covers 14 residues. Germline lookup yields CDR1 SQVTM and CDR2 ANQGSEA.

This clonotype has only a few counts. The rearrangement links TRBV29-1 to TRBJ2-1; a possible D gene is TRBD2 (6 bases). V lost 4 bases and J lost 9, with 19 bases in between. From germline, CDR1 is SQVTM and CDR2 ANQGSEA. This CDR3 is 14 amino acids long. The CDR3 bases are TGCAGCGTTGGAGTGGGGAGGACTACACTTGAGCAGTTCTTC. It translates to CSVGVGRTTLEQFF.

This chain connects TRBV29-1 to TRBJ1-1; perhaps TRBD1 as D (5 bases). Per the germline V gene, CDR1 is SQVTM and CDR2 is ANQGSEA. Trimming left V 4 bases short and J 5 bases short, with 14 bases between. The CDR3 length is 13 residues. The CDR3 DNA is TGCAGCGTTGGACGGGGCAGGCAGACTGAAGCTTTCTTT. Protein: CSVGRGRQTEAFF. The full variable domain, its missing parts supplied by reference TRBV29-1 and TRBJ1-1, is SAVISQKPSRDICQRGTSLTIQCQVDSQVTMMFWYRQQPGQSLTLIATANQGSEATYESGFVIDKFPISRPNLTFSTLTVSNMSPEDSSIYLCSVGRGRQTEAFFGQGTRLTVV.

The chain joins TRBV11-2 to TRBJ2-7, with D maybe TRBD1 (6 bases). The CDR3 is 15 residues long. CDR1 is SGHAT, CDR2 FQNNGV, per germline. Trimming left V 1 base short and J 2 bases short, with 12 bases between. The CDR3 DNA sequence: TGTGCCAGCAGCTTAGTCTTGGACAGCCCCTACGAGCAGTACTTC. The encoded protein is CASSLVLDSPYEQYF.

V usage is TRBV18 and J usage is TRBJ1-2; unclear D gene. Trimming took 1 base from V and 0 from J, leaving 9 bases between them. Germline CDR1 KGHSH, CDR2 LQKENI. This CDR3 has 15 residues. CDR3 residues: CASSPLDRANYGYTF. Written as DNA, the CDR3 is TGTGCCAGCTCACCACTCGACCGCGCTAACTATGGCTACACCTTC. The full variable domain, rest sourced from reference TRBV18 and TRBJ1-2, is NAGVMQNPRHLVRRRGQEARLRCSPMKGHSHVYWYRQLPEEGLKFMVYLQKENIIDESGMPKERFSAEFPKEGPSILRIQQVVRGDSAAYFCASSPLDRANYGYTFGSGTRLTVV.